The 15 T cell receptor beta chains reported below all come from one sample, sequenced in a study of shared clonotypes between healthy human individuals. Produced via immunoSEQ multiplex PCR; TCRdb's table is partial and in-frame only. The data contain about 1 million clones, roughly 80% of them seen just once; the ten biggest clones take up about 1.4%. The source material was memory CD4+ T cells sorted from blood. Subset given: CD45RA-negative fraction. The receptors stem from a man aged 18 to 29 in good health.

The chain employs TRBV28 and TRBJ1-2, with D perhaps matching TRBD1 (5 bases). CDR1 and CDR2 from the germline V gene are MDHEN and SYDVKM. V was trimmed by 10 bases and J by 7 bases, leaving 16 bases between them. The CDR3 has 12 amino acids. DNA of the CDR3: TGTGCCATCACTGACAGATATTTTGGCTACACCTTC. Amino acid sequence: CAITDRYFGYTF.

The rearrangement links TRBV5-1 to TRBJ2-3, with 12 bases matching TRBD1. The CDR3 runs 15 residues. Germline-derived CDR1 and CDR2 are SGHRS and YFSETQ. The V gene end was trimmed by 4 bases and the J gene end by 7 bases; junction bases not matched to a gene: 7. The CDR3 nucleotides are TGCGCCAGCAGCCCCGGGACAGGGGGCAAGAATACGCAGTATTTT. Its translation is CASSPGTGGKNTQYF. Looking up the rest from reference TRBV5-1 and TRBJ2-3 gives the full variable domain: KAGVTQTPRYLIKTRGQQVTLSCSPISGHRSVSWYQQTPGQGLQFLFEYFSETQRNKGNFPGRFSGRQFSNSRSEMNVSTLELGDSALYLCASSPGTGGKNTQYFGPGTRLTVL.

J is TRBJ2-2 and V is TRBV7-2, with a possible D match to TRBD2 (5 bases). The CDR3 is 16 residues long. Germline-derived CDR1 and CDR2 are SGHTA and FQGNSA. V was trimmed by 5 bases and J by 4 bases, leaving 17 bases between them. The DNA of the CDR3 is TGTGCCAGCAGCCCGAACTCGGGAAGGGCCACCGGGGAGCTGTTTTTT. Amino acids: CASSPNSGRATGELFF.

The V call is TRBV28, the J call TRBJ1-5; D is unclear. Germline lookup yields CDR1 MDHEN and CDR2 SYDVKM. Trimming took off 5 bases at V and 5 bases at J, with 7 bases between the two ends. The CDR3 runs 12 residues. The CDR3 sequence is CASSVLDQPQHF. For the CDR3, the DNA is TGTGCCAGCAGTGTACTGGATCAGCCCCAGCATTTT. Full variable domain (rest looked up from reference TRBV28 and TRBJ1-5): DVKVTQSSRYLVKRTGEKVFLECVQDMDHENMFWYRQDPGLGLRLIYFSYDVKMKEKGDIPEGYSVSREKKERFSLILESASTNQTSMYLCASSVLDQPQHFGDGTRLSIL.

The V gene is TRBV30, the J gene TRBJ2-7; TRBD2 aligns across 12 bases. This CDR3 spans 19 amino acids. Per the germline V gene, CDR1 is GTSNPN and CDR2 is SVGIG (reference sequence). V shed 3 bases, J shed 1 base, and the junction held 16 bases outside the gene matches. This CDR3 is CAWSHRAGLAGIRSYEQYF. CDR3 coding DNA: TGTGCCTGGAGCCACCGGGCAGGACTAGCGGGAATAAGGTCCTACGAGCAGTACTTC.

The chain couples TRBV10-3 to TRBJ2-1, with 8 bases matching TRBD2. V lost 2 bases and J lost 8; bases outside the gene matches: 11. The CDR3 loop spans 16 amino acids. CDR1 ENHRY and CDR2 SYGVKD come from the germline V gene. The CDR3 reads CAISELSGGPNHEQFF. The CDR3 DNA sequence: TGTGCCATCAGTGAGCTTTCGGGGGGGCCTAACCATGAGCAGTTCTTC.

The genes are TRBV5-1 and TRBJ2-7; no clear D gene. V lost 4 bases to trimming and J lost 3 bases, with 14 bases between them. CDR1 SGHRS and CDR2 YFSETQ come from the germline V gene. The CDR3 is made up of 14 amino acids. Here the CDR3 reads CASSPGSVNYEQYF. For the CDR3, the DNA is TGCGCCAGCAGCCCCGGCTCCGTAAACTACGAGCAGTACTTC. The entire variable domain, with the rest obtained from reference TRBV5-1 and TRBJ2-7, is as follows: KAGVTQTPRYLIKTRGQQVTLSCSPISGHRSVSWYQQTPGQGLQFLFEYFSETQRNKGNFPGRFSGRQFSNSRSEMNVSTLELGDSALYLCASSPGSVNYEQYFGPGTRLTVT.

This sequence joins TRBV7-9 and TRBJ1-2; 12 bases fit TRBD1. With V trimmed by 3 bases and J by 3 bases, 2 bases remained unmatched. The CDR3 is made up of 15 amino acids. Germline values: CDR1 SEHNR, CDR2 FQNEAQ (reference sequence). CDR3 sequence: CASSLGQGADYGYTF. The CDR3 DNA reads as TGTGCCAGCAGCTTGGGACAGGGGGCAGACTATGGCTACACCTTC. The entire variable domain, with the rest obtained from reference TRBV7-9 and TRBJ1-2, is as follows: DTGVSQNPRHKITKRGQNVTFRCDPISEHNRLYWYRQTLGQGPEFLTYFQNEAQLEKSRLLSDRFSAERPKGSFSTLEIQRTEQGDSAMYLCASSLGQGADYGYTFGSGTRLTVV.

As for this clone: This may be a read error: a much more frequent sequence differs by one nucleotide. J is TRBJ2-2 and V is TRBV9; maybe TRBD2 (6 bases). The CDR3 runs 13 residues. Germline V gene sequence: CDR1 SGDLS, CDR2 YYNGEE. V was cut by 4 bases and J by 6 bases, with 10 bases left in between. The CDR3 sequence: CASSSRLAGELFF. CDR3 sequence (DNA): TGTGCCAGCAGCTCCCGACTAGCCGGGGAGCTGTTTTTT. The variable domain in full, completed from reference TRBV9 and TRBJ2-2, reads DSGVTQTPKHLITATGQRVTLRCSPRSGDLSVYWYQQSLDQGLQFLIQYYNGEERAKGNILERFSAQQFPDLHSELNLSSLELGDSALYFCASSSRLAGELFFGEGSRLTVL.

CDR3 sequence: CASSLESGRGTQETQYF. CDR3 nucleotides: TGTGCCAGCAGCTTAGAGTCTGGCAGGGGGACCCAAGAGACCCAGTACTTC. The V gene is TRBV7-9, the J gene TRBJ2-5, with 7 bases fitting TRBD1. CDR1 and CDR2 from the germline V gene are SEHNR and FQNEAQ (reference sequence). The V gene end was trimmed by 1 base and the J gene end by 1 base; junction bases not matched to a gene: 9. The CDR3 sequence is 17 residues long.

V and J are TRBV6-5 and TRBJ2-2, with D hard to call. CDR1 is MNHEY, CDR2 SVGAGI, per germline. The ends were cut back, 7 bases at V and 7 bases at J, with 13 bases in the middle. This CDR3 comprises 13 residues. CDR3 in amino acids: CASNQMGIGELFF. The CDR3 nucleotides are TGTGCCAGCAACCAAATGGGAATCGGGGAGCTGTTTTTT.

This rearrangement joins TRBV5-6 to TRBJ1-2; no reliable D call. From germline, CDR1 is SGHDT and CDR2 YYEEEE. The CDR3 contains 13 residues. V was shortened by 3 bases and J by 6 bases, with 12 bases between the two germline ends. CDR3 nucleotide sequence: TGTGCCAGCAGCTCCCTCGTACAAAATGGCTACACCTTC. It specifies CASSSLVQNGYTF.

This chain connects TRBV5-1 to TRBJ2-2; unclear D gene. Germline V gene lookup returns CDR1 SGHRS and CDR2 YFSETQ. V was clipped by 9 bases and J by 2 bases, with 14 bases between them. CDR3 size: 14 residues. The CDR3 loop reads CATSPLGNTGELFF. CDR3 bases: TGCGCCACCTCCCCCCTGGGAAACACCGGGGAGCTGTTTTTT.

The genes are TRBV9 and TRBJ1-6; D is perhaps TRBD1 (5 bases). This CDR3 is built from 16 residues. Germline V CDR1 and CDR2: SGDLS, YYNGEE. Trimming shortened V by 0 bases and J by 5 bases, and 12 bases separated the two germline ends. In DNA form, the CDR3 reads TGTGCCAGCAGCGTAGGGGGGGACCGCGATAATTCACCCCTCCACTTT. This encodes CASSVGGDRDNSPLHF.

The chain uses TRBV5-5 and TRBJ1-6; D gene unclear. Germline CDR1 SGHKS, CDR2 YYEKEE (reference sequence). The CDR3 loop spans 13 amino acids. V shed 3 bases and J shed 7 bases, with 8 bases lying between them. This CDR3 reads CASSWTGNSPLHF. CDR3 in DNA: TGTGCCAGCAGCTGGACGGGAAATTCACCCCTCCACTTT.